This section outlines one T cell receptor beta chain sequence together with its context. What it recognizes is unknown. This sample was included in a study of shared clonotypes between healthy human individuals. Study in general: For every donor, three CD4 naive, three CD4 memory, two CD8 naive and one CD8 memory plates were used.

Trimming removed 4 bases from V and 0 bases from J, with 15 bases in between. The CDR3 is made up of 16 amino acids. CDR1 is MNHEY, CDR2 SMNVEV, per germline (reference sequence). TCRdb keeps only in-frame clones here, not all; method: immunoSEQ multiplex PCR. The table has about 1.4 million clones, roughly 95% seen once. The authors divided CD4+ cells into CD45RA+ naive and CD45RA-negative memory subsets. Notes on the study in general: The researchers took only blood, and tissue repertoires probably look different. Compared with memory subsets, naive subsets generally had larger estimated richness.

The sample was naive CD4+ T cells sorted from blood. Documented subset: CD45RA+ positively selected. The V call is TRBV27, the J call TRBJ2-5; possibly TRBD2 for D (6 bases). The source of this sequence is a man between 25 and 39 years old in good health. This chain's CDR3 is CASSSRFRGDQETQYF. The CDR3 DNA reads TGTGCCAGCAGTTCCCGCTTTCGCGGGGACCAAGAGACCCAGTACTTC.